The source of this TCR beta chain is a study of blood T cell repertoires in COVID-19. Study-wide context: Acute and convalescent COVID-19 samples came from the United States, Italy and Spain. PBMCs, B-cell-depleted T cells, or T cells were the source of the cDNA or gDNA that made up the material.

CDR3 length equals 15 residues. The J segment lost 7 bases and the V segment lost 6 bases, leaving 11 bases of the junction unmatched. CDR1 and CDR2 (germline): MDHEN, SYDVKM. TCRdb's table, derived via immunoSEQ multiplex PCR, lists solely in-frame clones and lacks some. The data show some 80,000 clones, about 83% seen once. What was sequenced was peripheral blood. The sequence derives from a man aged 50 to 60 with acute or convalescent COVID-19. The chain uses TRBV28 and TRBJ2-3; TRBD1 aligns across 9 bases. The DNA of the CDR3 is TGTGCCAGCAGCCAACCGGGACAGGGCATTCATACGCAGTATTTT. It translates to CASSQPGQGIHTQYF.